The clone carrying this T cell receptor (beta chain) has at least ten counts. No antigen is known for it. The data were obtained in a study of CD8 T cells in ankylosing spondylitis. Study conclusions and caveats: Ankylosing spondylitis blood seemed to carry a telltale TCR beta motif made of roughly eight highly homologous variants.

TCRdb re-derived calls from the 5' RACE reads in MiXCR, one entry per CDR3 protein. The table shows around 91,000 distinct CDR3 sequences, with just under 9% occurring only once. The TCR originated in a male donor with ankylosing spondylitis. The sequenced sample consisted of blood, either unsorted or a sorted T cell fraction (not recorded which).

CDR3 in DNA: TGTGCCAGCAGCCCTTCCCCACTTGCAGCAGCCGCTTTCTTT. It translates to CASSPSPLAAAAFF. The chain combines TRBV12-3 or TRBV12-4 with TRBJ1-1, with no clear D. The CDR3 length is 14 residues. V was shortened by 6 bases and J by 11 bases, with 22 bases between the two germline ends.